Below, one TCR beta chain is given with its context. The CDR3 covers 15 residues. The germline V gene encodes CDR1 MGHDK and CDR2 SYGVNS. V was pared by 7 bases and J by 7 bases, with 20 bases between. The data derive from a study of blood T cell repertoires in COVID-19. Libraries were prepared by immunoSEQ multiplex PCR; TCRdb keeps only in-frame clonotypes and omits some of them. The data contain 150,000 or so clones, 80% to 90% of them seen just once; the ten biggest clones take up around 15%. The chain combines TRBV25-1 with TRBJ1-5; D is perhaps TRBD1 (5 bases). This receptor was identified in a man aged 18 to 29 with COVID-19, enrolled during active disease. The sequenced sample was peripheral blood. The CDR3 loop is CASMGRGASGQPQHF. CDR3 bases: TGTGCCAGCATGGGGAGGGGTGCCTCGGGACAGCCCCAGCATTTT.